The present T cell receptor beta chain was sequenced within a study of blood T cell repertoires in COVID-19. Study as a whole: The cDNA or gDNA used as material had been derived from T cells, B-cell-depleted T cells, or PBMCs.

The germline V gene has CDR1 LNHNV and CDR2 YYDKDF (reference sequence). This CDR3 has 16 amino acids. The J segment lost 4 bases and the V segment lost 0 bases, leaving 6 bases of the junction unmatched. Original handling: Cell counts per sample came from amplifying reference gene primers. The protocol was immunoSEQ multiplex PCR, while the TCRdb copy is restricted to in-frame clones and leaves out a portion. The D gene and trimming were derived from the DNA, and the V and J assignments and clone size from that table. The data show under 200,000 clones, about 85% seen once. Input material: peripheral blood. The chain uses TRBV15 and TRBJ2-7, with TRBD2 matching over 10 bases. The receptor was derived from a woman between 50 and 59 years old with COVID-19, enrolled during active disease. The CDR3 DNA reads as TGTGCCACCAGCAGAGAGACCGGACTAGCGGTTTACGAGCAGTACTTC. As protein: CATSRETGLAVYEQYF.